A single T cell receptor beta chain is shown here with its context. Its specificity is not known. Every bit of the isolated RNA underwent reverse transcription, so sequencing read expressed TCRB transcripts. Assay used: immunoSEQ multiplex PCR; TCRdb lists only in-frame clones, some missing. The repertoire holds fewer than 350,000 clones, about 20% seen once, with around 0.044% in the top ten. The data belong to a study of beta chain features in type 1 diabetes. The study's findings and limits: Within the patient group, naive, central memory and Treg TCRB repertoires appeared more similar to each other than within healthy donors.

Sequencing used naive CD4+ T cells from blood. This receptor was identified in a woman under 30 in good health.

DNA for the CDR3: TGCGCCAGCAGCTTGGGGCAGGGGAGCTCCTATAATTCACCCCTCCACTTT. As protein: CASSLGQGSSYNSPLHF. This chain connects TRBV5-1 to TRBJ1-6; maybe TRBD1 (6 bases). The CDR3 extends over 17 amino acids. Trimming removed 0 bases from V and 0 bases from J, with 10 bases in between. Germline lookup yields CDR1 SGHRS and CDR2 YFSETQ.